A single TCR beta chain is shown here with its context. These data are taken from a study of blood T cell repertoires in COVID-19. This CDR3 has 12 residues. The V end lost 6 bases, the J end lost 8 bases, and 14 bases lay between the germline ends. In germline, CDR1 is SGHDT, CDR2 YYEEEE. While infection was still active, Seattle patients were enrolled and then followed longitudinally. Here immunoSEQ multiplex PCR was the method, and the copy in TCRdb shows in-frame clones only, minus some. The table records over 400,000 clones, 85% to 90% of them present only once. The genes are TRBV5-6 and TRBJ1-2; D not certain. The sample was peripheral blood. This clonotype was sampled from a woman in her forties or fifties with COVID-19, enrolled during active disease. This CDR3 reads CASKVEAKGYTF. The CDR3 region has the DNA TGTGCCAGCAAAGTAGAGGCGAAGGGCTACACCTTC. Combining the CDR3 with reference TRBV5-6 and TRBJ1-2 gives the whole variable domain DAGVTQSPTHLIKTRGQQVTLRCSPKSGHDTVSWYQQALGQGPQFIFQYYEEEERQRGNFPDRFSGHQFPNYSSELNVNALLLGDSALYLCASKVEAKGYTFGSGTRLTVV.